These T cell receptor beta chains were read from a single sample in a study of shared clonotypes between healthy human individuals. The data were produced by immunoSEQ multiplex PCR, yet TCRdb's version contains in-frame clones alone and is incomplete. The table lists around 1.5 million clones, 95% to 99% of them singletons. The sequenced material came from naive CD4+ T cells sorted from blood. The receptor set was obtained from a man aged 25 to 40 in good health. Both conserved end residues are part of each CDR3. Each record gives: clone size, J gene, D gene, V gene, CDR3 protein, CDR3 DNA. A D gene is named only where the DNA matches it firmly. Size is omitted from some rows. Given values are once, few, many or a class for expanded clones.

size: once; J: TRBJ2-1; D: TRBD2; V: TRBV10-2; CDR3: CASRRTSEYNEQFF; DNA: TGCGCCAGCAGGCGGACTAGCGAATACAATGAGCAGTTCTTC
size: NA; J: TRBJ2-1; D: TRBD2; V: TRBV7-9; CDR3: CASSRRGPASGINEQFF; DNA: TGTGCCAGCAGCCGAAGGGGGCCGGCTAGCGGGATCAATGAGCAGTTCTTC
size: NA; J: TRBJ2-1; D: TRBD2; V: TRBV7-2; CDR3: CASSYSGASSYNEQFF; DNA: TGTGCCAGCAGCTATAGCGGGGCTAGCTCCTACAATGAGCAGTTCTTC
size: NA; J: TRBJ2-5; D: TRBD1; V: TRBV7-9; CDR3: CASSPRDRDQETQYF; DNA: TGTGCCAGCAGCCCCAGGGACAGGGATCAAGAGACCCAGTACTTC
size: once; J: TRBJ2-7; D: TRBD2; V: TRBV18; CDR3: CASSQRDGGYYEQYF; DNA: TGTGCCAGCTCACAGCGGGACGGAGGGTACTACGAGCAGTACTTC
size: NA; J: TRBJ2-1; D: NA; V: TRBV11-2; CDR3: CASSPHVADPEQFF; DNA: TGTGCCAGCAGCCCCCACGTAGCCGATCCTGAGCAGTTCTTC
size: NA; J: TRBJ2-2; D: NA; V: TRBV19; CDR3: CASSILGQGLSTGELFF; DNA: TGTGCCAGTAGTATTTTGGGGCAGGGCCTAAGCACCGGGGAGCTGTTTTTT
size: once; J: TRBJ1-4; D: TRBD1; V: TRBV5-8; CDR3: CASSTGQGGNEKLFF; DNA: TGTGCCAGCAGCACAGGACAGGGAGGGAATGAAAAACTGTTTTTT
size: NA; J: TRBJ2-6; D: NA; V: TRBV18; CDR3: CASSTYDGRSGANVLTF; DNA: TGTGCCAGCTCGACATATGACGGCCGCTCTGGGGCCAACGTCCTGACTTTC
size: NA; J: TRBJ2-7; D: TRBD1; V: TRBV7-2; CDR3: CASSLAGVLGQTSYEQYF; DNA: TGTGCCAGCAGCTTAGCGGGCGTTCTGGGACAGACCTCCTACGAGCAGTACTTC
size: NA; J: TRBJ2-7; D: NA; V: TRBV28; CDR3: CASRRAGGIYEQYF; DNA: TGTGCCAGCAGAAGGGCGGGCGGGATCTACGAGCAGTACTTC
size: NA; J: TRBJ2-2; D: NA; V: TRBV6-5; CDR3: CASSYGLAGELFF; DNA: TGTGCCAGCAGTTACGGGCTAGCGGGGGAGCTGTTTTTT
size: NA; J: TRBJ1-1; D: NA; V: TRBV7-9; CDR3: CASSSHQVNTEAFF; DNA: TGTGCCAGCAGCTCACACCAAGTGAACACTGAAGCTTTCTTT
size: NA; J: TRBJ2-1; D: TRBD2; V: TRBV18; CDR3: CASSPWTSVVDNEQFF; DNA: TGTGCCAGCTCACCCTGGACTAGCGTCGTGGACAATGAGCAGTTCTTC
size: NA; J: TRBJ1-4; D: NA; V: TRBV9; CDR3: CASSNWTGGKLFF; DNA: TGTGCCAGCAGCAACTGGACCGGCGGAAAACTGTTTTTT
size: NA; J: TRBJ2-5; D: TRBD1; V: TRBV18; CDR3: CASSGQGALQETQYF; DNA: TGTGCCAGCTCTGGACAGGGAGCACTACAAGAGACCCAGTACTTC
size: NA; J: TRBJ2-2; D: NA; V: TRBV9; CDR3: CASSVRTGNTGELFF; DNA: TGTGCCAGCAGCGTACGTACCGGGAACACCGGGGAGCTGTTTTTT
size: NA; J: TRBJ2-2; D: NA; V: TRBV4-1; CDR3: CASSQDSDSANTGELFF; DNA: TGCGCCAGCAGCCAAGATTCCGACAGTGCGAACACCGGGGAGCTGTTTTTT
size: NA; J: TRBJ2-1; D: NA; V: TRBV18; CDR3: CASSQNVFNYNEQFF; DNA: TGTGCCAGCTCCCAGAATGTATTCAACTACAATGAGCAGTTCTTC
size: NA; J: TRBJ1-4; D: NA; V: TRBV30; CDR3: CAWSVRGLGEKLFF; DNA: TGTGCCTGGAGTGTAAGAGGGCTTGGTGAAAAACTGTTTTTT
size: NA; J: TRBJ1-3; D: NA; V: TRBV25-1; CDR3: CASNQGNTIYF; DNA: TGTGCCAGCAACCAAGGAAACACCATATATTTT
size: NA; J: TRBJ2-2; D: TRBD1; V: TRBV29-1; CDR3: CSVGFLGQGNTGELFF; DNA: TGCAGCGTTGGATTTCTGGGACAGGGGAACACCGGGGAGCTGTTTTTT
size: NA; J: TRBJ2-1; D: TRBD2; V: TRBV5-6; CDR3: CASSWTRPNEQFF; DNA: TGTGCCAGCAGCTGGACTAGACCCAATGAGCAGTTCTTC
size: NA; J: TRBJ2-5; D: NA; V: TRBV30; CDR3: CAWRTAPQETQYF; DNA: TGTGCCTGGAGGACTGCACCCCAAGAGACCCAGTACTTC
size: NA; J: TRBJ2-1; D: NA; V: TRBV7-2; CDR3: CASSSTRTNNEQFF; DNA: TGTGCCAGCAGCTCAACTAGGACGAACAATGAGCAGTTCTTC
size: NA; J: TRBJ2-7; D: TRBD1; V: TRBV28; CDR3: CASKAGTGFHSTYEQYF; DNA: TGTGCCAGCAAAGCCGGGACAGGGTTTCACTCCACCTACGAGCAGTACTTC
size: NA; J: TRBJ1-2; D: TRBD1; V: TRBV27; CDR3: CASSPGTDRNYGYTF; DNA: TGTGCCAGCAGTCCCGGGACAGACCGAAACTATGGCTACACCTTC
size: once; J: TRBJ2-2; D: NA; V: TRBV9; CDR3: CASSVDRVSTGELFF; DNA: TGTGCCAGCAGCGTAGACAGGGTCAGCACCGGGGAGCTGTTTTTT
size: NA; J: TRBJ1-2; D: NA; V: TRBV7-8; CDR3: CASSLQGVGYGYTF; DNA: TGTGCCAGCAGCTTGCAGGGTGTTGGCTATGGCTACACCTTC
size: NA; J: TRBJ2-5; D: NA; V: TRBV5-6; CDR3: CASSSGGNRETQYF; DNA: TGTGCCAGCAGCTCTGGCGGGAATCGAGAGACCCAGTACTTC
size: NA; J: TRBJ1-2; D: NA; V: TRBV7-9; CDR3: CASSLGVINGYTF; DNA: TGTGCCAGCAGCTTAGGGGTTATCAATGGCTACACCTTC
size: NA; J: TRBJ1-2; D: NA; V: TRBV5-1; CDR3: CASRDGSNYGYTF; DNA: TGCGCCAGCAGGGACGGATCTAACTATGGCTACACCTTC
size: NA; J: TRBJ2-1; D: TRBD2; V: TRBV18; CDR3: CASSPPASGTYNEQFF; DNA: TGTGCCAGCTCACCGCCAGCTAGCGGGACCTACAATGAGCAGTTCTTC
size: NA; J: TRBJ1-5; D: NA; V: TRBV11-2; CDR3: CASSLGGSNQPQHF; DNA: TGTGCCAGCAGCTTAGGGGGGAGCAATCAGCCCCAGCATTTT
size: NA; J: TRBJ1-1; D: NA; V: TRBV28; CDR3: CASSPFRAGTEAFF; DNA: TGTGCCAGCAGCCCTTTCCGGGCCGGGACTGAAGCTTTCTTT
size: NA; J: TRBJ2-7; D: NA; V: TRBV5-1; CDR3: CASSLWQESSYEQYF; DNA: TGCGCCAGCAGCTTGTGGCAGGAATCCTCCTACGAGCAGTACTTC
size: NA; J: TRBJ2-5; D: NA; V: TRBV9; CDR3: CASSPPDMGETQYF; DNA: TGTGCCAGCAGTCCCCCGGATATGGGGGAGACCCAGTACTTC
size: NA; J: TRBJ2-2; D: NA; V: TRBV5-4; CDR3: CASSVGSGLTGELFF; DNA: TGTGCCAGCAGCGTCGGTAGCGGTCTCACCGGGGAGCTGTTTTTT
size: NA; J: TRBJ2-7; D: NA; V: TRBV7-9; CDR3: CASSLGDGSSYEQYF; DNA: TGTGCCAGCAGCTTAGGGGACGGTTCCTCCTACGAGCAGTACTTC
size: NA; J: TRBJ1-1; D: NA; V: TRBV5-1; CDR3: CASSLEVGGFGLREAFF; DNA: TGCGCCAGCAGCTTGGAGGTCGGGGGCTTTGGGCTTAGGGAAGCTTTCTTT
size: NA; J: TRBJ2-1; D: TRBD1; V: TRBV5-5; CDR3: CASSLRTGGLSSYNEQFF; DNA: TGTGCCAGCAGCTTGAGAACAGGGGGCCTTAGCTCCTACAATGAGCAGTTCTTC
size: NA; J: TRBJ2-7; D: TRBD1; V: TRBV29-1; CDR3: CSVSDRGPRYEQYF; DNA: TGCAGCGTTTCAGACAGGGGTCCGAGGTACGAGCAGTACTTC
size: NA; J: TRBJ2-1; D: TRBD1; V: TRBV5-5; CDR3: CASSFGGQGYNEQFF; DNA: TGTGCCAGCAGCTTTGGGGGACAGGGGTACAATGAGCAGTTCTTC
size: NA; J: TRBJ2-7; D: TRBD2; V: TRBV5-4; CDR3: CASSLRGTSINEQYF; DNA: TGTGCCAGCAGCTTGAGGGGGACTAGCATCAACGAGCAGTACTTC
size: NA; J: TRBJ2-1; D: TRBD2; V: TRBV5-1; CDR3: CASLRRGLAGSDEQFF; DNA: TGCGCCAGCCTTAGGCGGGGACTAGCGGGAAGTGATGAGCAGTTCTTC
size: once; J: TRBJ2-7; D: TRBD2; V: TRBV29-1; CDR3: CSVASRLAEKNEQYF; DNA: TGCAGCGTTGCCAGTCGACTAGCTGAGAAGAACGAGCAGTACTTC
size: NA; J: TRBJ2-7; D: NA; V: TRBV27; CDR3: CASSPRGRLGGGYEQYF; DNA: TGTGCCAGCAGTCCGCGGGGCAGGTTGGGAGGTGGCTACGAGCAGTACTTC
size: NA; J: TRBJ2-7; D: TRBD1; V: TRBV18; CDR3: CASSPGTGGRYEQYF; DNA: TGTGCCAGCTCACCAGGGACAGGGGGACGGTACGAGCAGTACTTC
size: NA; J: TRBJ1-1; D: NA; V: TRBV6-1; CDR3: CASKQAEAFF; DNA: TGTGCCAGCAAACAGGCTGAAGCTTTCTTT
size: NA; J: TRBJ2-6; D: TRBD1; V: TRBV7-3; CDR3: CASSPRDRFGANVLTF; DNA: TGTGCCAGCAGCCCCCGGGACAGGTTTGGGGCCAACGTCCTGACTTTC